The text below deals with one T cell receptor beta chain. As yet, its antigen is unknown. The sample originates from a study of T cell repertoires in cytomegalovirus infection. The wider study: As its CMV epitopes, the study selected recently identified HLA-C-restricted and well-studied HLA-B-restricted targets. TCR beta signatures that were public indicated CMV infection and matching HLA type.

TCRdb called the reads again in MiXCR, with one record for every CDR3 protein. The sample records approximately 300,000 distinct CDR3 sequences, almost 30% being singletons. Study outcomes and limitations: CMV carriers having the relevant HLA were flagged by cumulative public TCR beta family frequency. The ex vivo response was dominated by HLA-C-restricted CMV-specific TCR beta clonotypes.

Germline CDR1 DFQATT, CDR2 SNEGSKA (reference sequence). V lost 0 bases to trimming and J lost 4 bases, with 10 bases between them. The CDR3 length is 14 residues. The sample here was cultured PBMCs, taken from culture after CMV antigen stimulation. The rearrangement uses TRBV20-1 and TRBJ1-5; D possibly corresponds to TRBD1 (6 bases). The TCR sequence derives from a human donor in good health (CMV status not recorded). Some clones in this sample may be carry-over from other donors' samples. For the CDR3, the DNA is TGCAGTGCTAGAGAGACAGGAGTGAATCAGCCCCAGCATTTT. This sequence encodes CSARETGVNQPQHF.